The sequence of this T cell receptor beta chain was determined in a study of T-cell reconstitution after alpha-beta-depleted transplantation in children. Study conclusions and caveats: Approximately two months post-transplant, alpha-beta T cells reportedly originated from several hundred expanded graft clones. High day-60 TCRbeta diversity in some patients came from surviving recipient T cells and thymic progenitors.

This clonotype was picked up many times. Its target is unknown. V was pared by 2 bases and J by 3 bases, with 4 bases of the junction left unmatched. The CDR3 runs to 15 residues. Unique molecular identifiers were used to barcode this TCRbeta library. TCRdb passed the PCR reads through MiXCR, listing each CDR3 protein once. The table records 700,000 to 850,000 distinct CDR3 sequences, under 20% of them present only once. This rearrangement joins TRBV12-3 or TRBV12-4 to TRBJ2-1; TRBD2 aligns across 7 bases. The sequence derives from a male patient aged 10-17 years who had a stem cell transplant for acute lymphoblastic leukemia, so the T cells may come from the graft donor. Sequenced here: PBMCs, mostly from graft donor cells, sampled 360 days after TCRalphabeta/CD19-depleted stem cell transplant. This CDR3 reads CASSLSLAVYNEQFF. In nucleotides, the CDR3 is TGTGCCAGCAGTTTAAGCCTAGCGGTCTACAATGAGCAGTTCTTC.